This entry describes one T cell receptor (beta chain). Its cognate antigen is unknown. Relative to the germline gene, one junction end is altered; a read error may explain this. The CDR3 is made up of 16 amino acids. Looked up from germline, CDR1 is MDHEN and CDR2 is SYDVKM. This record belongs to a study of naive and memory T cell subsets. Both TRBC1 and TRBC2 were covered by a beta constant-region primer of two equimolar oligonucleotides. Nested alpha and beta constant-region primers with the SP2 primer drove four PCR rounds on ligated cDNA. The cDNA 3' end received a ligated single-stranded oligonucleotide carrying the SP2 primer and a 12-nucleotide UMI. TCRdb called the UMI-ligation and nested PCR reads again in MiXCR, with one record for every CDR3 protein. The table includes 95,000 to 150,000 distinct CDR3 sequences, 35% to 40% detected once. After the first PCR, alpha and beta chain libraries were processed separately.

General observations from the study: Each distinct alpha or beta sequence counts as one clonotype.

This receptor was identified in a human donor in good health. The sample taken for sequencing was central memory CD4+ T cells from blood. The chain has TRBV28 and TRBJ2-1; TRBD2 aligns across 7 bases. The CDR3 sequence is CASTKRGEGPVNGQFF. The DNA of the CDR3 is TGTGCCAGCACCAAACGGGGGGAAGGTCCAGTCAATGGGCAGTTCTTC.